This TCR beta chain originates from a study of T cells in women clearing cervical HPV infection. Study-wide background: Cases were women with histologically confirmed HPV16-related CIN3 or worse, including a couple of invasive cancers. With HLA typing for only a few women, HLA confounding remains possible.

Per the germline V gene, CDR1 is SGHRS and CDR2 is YFSETQ. V lost 5 bases and J lost 2, with 16 bases in between. This CDR3 has 15 amino acids. Of note for this clone: The DNA ends 3 residues before the CDR3 does, and the rest of the CDR3 is filled in from the germline J gene. The same CDR3 arises from other DNA sequences in this sample as well.

Method: immunoSEQ multiplex PCR; TCRdb's copy keeps in-frame clones and lacks some. Its table lists 30,000 to 45,000 clones. Sequencing was performed on blood buffy coat. The rearrangement joins TRBV5-1 to TRBJ1-2, with a weak D call TRBD1 (5 bases). The receptor's source is a woman between 18 and 70 years old with a cervical HPV16 infection that either progressed to CIN3+ or cleared (not recorded which). Here the CDR3 reads CASSPRGGRNYGYTF. The part of the CDR3 DNA that was read is TGCGCCAGCAGTCCACGGGGGGGGAGAAACTATGGC.